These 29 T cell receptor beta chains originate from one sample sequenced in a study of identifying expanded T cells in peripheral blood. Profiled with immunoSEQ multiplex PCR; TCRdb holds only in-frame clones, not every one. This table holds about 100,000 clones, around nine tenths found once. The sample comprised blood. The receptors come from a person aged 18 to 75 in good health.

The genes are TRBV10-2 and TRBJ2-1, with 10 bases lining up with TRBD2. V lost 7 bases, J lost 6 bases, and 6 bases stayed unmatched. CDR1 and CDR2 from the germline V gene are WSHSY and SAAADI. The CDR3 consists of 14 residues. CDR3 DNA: TGCGCCAGCACCCTAGCGGGGGCCGGCAATGAGCAGTTCTTC. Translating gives CASTLAGAGNEQFF.

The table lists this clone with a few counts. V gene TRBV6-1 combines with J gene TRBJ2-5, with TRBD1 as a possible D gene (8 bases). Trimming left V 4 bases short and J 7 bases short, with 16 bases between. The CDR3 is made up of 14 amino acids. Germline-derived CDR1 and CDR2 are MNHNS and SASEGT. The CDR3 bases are TGTGCCAGCAGTGTGGTACAGGGGGGGTGGACCCAGTACTTC. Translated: CASSVVQGGWTQYF.

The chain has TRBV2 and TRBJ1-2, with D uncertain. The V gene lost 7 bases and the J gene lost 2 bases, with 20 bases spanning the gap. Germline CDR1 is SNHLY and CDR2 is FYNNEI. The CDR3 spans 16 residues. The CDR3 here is CASIRQESMGNYGYTF. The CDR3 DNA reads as TGTGCCAGCATAAGGCAGGAGAGTATGGGGAACTATGGCTACACCTTC.

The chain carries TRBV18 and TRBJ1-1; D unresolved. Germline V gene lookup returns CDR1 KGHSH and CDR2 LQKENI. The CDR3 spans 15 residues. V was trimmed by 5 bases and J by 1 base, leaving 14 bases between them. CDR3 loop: CASSVTAGRNTEAFF. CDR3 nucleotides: TGTGCCAGCTCAGTGACCGCGGGTAGGAACACTGAAGCTTTCTTT.

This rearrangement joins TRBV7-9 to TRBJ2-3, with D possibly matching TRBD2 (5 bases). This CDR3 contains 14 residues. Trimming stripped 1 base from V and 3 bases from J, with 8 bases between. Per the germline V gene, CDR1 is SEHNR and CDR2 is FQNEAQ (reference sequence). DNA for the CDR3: TGTGCCAGCAGCTTAGTGTCGGGGACAGATACGCAGTATTTT. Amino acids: CASSLVSGTDTQYF.

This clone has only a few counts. The CDR3 coding sequence is TGTGCCAGCAGTTTCTCCGGGACAGGGTCCTACGAGCAGTACTTC. It yields the protein CASSFSGTGSYEQYF. This sequence joins TRBV6-5 and TRBJ2-7; TRBD1 matches 9 bases. Germline V gene sequence: CDR1 MNHEY, CDR2 SVGAGI. The CDR3 extends over 15 amino acids. The trim removed 4 bases at V and 1 base at J, leaving 5 bases unmatched.

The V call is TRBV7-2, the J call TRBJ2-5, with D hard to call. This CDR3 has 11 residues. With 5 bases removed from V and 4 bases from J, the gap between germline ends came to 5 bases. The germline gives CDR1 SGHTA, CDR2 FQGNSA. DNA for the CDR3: TGTGCCAGCAGCCCAGGAGAGACCCAGTACTTC. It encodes CASSPGETQYF.

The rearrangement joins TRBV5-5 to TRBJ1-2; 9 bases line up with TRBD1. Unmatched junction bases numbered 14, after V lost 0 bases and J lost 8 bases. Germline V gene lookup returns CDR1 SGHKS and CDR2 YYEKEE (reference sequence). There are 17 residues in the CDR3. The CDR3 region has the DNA TGTGCCAGCAGCTTGGTGAGTGCGGACAGGGGATCAGGAGGCTACACCTTC. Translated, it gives CASSLVSADRGSGGYTF. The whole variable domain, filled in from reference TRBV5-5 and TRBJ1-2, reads DAGVTQSPTHLIKTRGQQVTLRCSPISGHKSVSWYQQVLGQGPQFIFQYYEKEERGRGNFPDRFSARQFPNYSSELNVNALLLGDSALYLCASSLVSADRGSGGYTFGSGTRLTVV.

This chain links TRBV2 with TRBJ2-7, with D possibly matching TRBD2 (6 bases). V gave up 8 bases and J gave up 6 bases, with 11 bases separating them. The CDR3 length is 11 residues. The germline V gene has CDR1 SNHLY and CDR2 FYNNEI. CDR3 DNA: TGTGCCAGCCGGGGGTCGGGCGAGCAGTACTTC. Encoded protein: CASRGSGEQYF.

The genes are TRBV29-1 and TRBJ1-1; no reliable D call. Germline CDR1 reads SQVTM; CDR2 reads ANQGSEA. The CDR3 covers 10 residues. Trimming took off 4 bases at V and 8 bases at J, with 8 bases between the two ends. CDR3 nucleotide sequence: TGCAGCGTTGTGGTCAGGGAAGCTTTCTTT. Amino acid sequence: CSVVVREAFF.

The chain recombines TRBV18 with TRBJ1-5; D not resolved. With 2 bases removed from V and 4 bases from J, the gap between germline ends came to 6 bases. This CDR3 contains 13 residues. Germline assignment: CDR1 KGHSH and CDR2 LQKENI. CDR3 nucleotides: TGTGCCAGCTCACCAGATAGGAATCAGCCCCAGCATTTT. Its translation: CASSPDRNQPQHF.

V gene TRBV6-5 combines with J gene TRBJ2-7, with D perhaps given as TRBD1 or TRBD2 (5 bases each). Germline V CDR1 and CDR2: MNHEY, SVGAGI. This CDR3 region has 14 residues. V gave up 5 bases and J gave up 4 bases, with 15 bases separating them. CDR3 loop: CASSVRDGPYEQYF. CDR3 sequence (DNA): TGTGCCAGCAGTGTCCGGGACGGGCCGTACGAGCAGTACTTC.

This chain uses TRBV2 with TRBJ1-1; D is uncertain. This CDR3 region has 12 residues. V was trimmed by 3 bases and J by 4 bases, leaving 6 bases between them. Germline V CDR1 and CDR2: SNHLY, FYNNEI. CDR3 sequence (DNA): TGTGCCAGCAGTGAGGTAGCCACTGAAGCTTTCTTT. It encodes CASSEVATEAFF.

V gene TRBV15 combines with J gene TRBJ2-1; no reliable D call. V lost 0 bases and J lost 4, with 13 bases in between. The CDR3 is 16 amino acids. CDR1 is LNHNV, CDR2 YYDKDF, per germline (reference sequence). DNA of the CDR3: TGTGCCACCAGCAGAGAGAAGATCATACCTTACAATGAGCAGTTCTTC. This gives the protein CATSREKIIPYNEQFF.

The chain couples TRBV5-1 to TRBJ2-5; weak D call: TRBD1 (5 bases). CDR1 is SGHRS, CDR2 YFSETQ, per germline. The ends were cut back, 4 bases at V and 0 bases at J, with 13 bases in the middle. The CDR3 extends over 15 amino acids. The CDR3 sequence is CASSRSQGDQETQYF. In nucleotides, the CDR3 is TGCGCCAGCAGCCGCTCCCAGGGCGACCAAGAGACCCAGTACTTC.

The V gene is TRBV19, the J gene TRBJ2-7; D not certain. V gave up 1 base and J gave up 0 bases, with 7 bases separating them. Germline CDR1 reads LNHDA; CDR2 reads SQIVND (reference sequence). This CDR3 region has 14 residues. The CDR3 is CASSIAESSYEQYF. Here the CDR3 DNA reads TGTGCCAGTAGTATAGCGGAAAGCTCCTACGAGCAGTACTTC.

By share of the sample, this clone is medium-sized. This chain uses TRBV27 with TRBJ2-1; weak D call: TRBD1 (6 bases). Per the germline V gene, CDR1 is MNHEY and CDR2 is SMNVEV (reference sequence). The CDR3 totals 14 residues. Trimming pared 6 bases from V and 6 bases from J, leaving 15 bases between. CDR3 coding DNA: TGTGCCAGCAGGATACAGGGTTTGTCCAATGAGCAGTTCTTC. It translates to CASRIQGLSNEQFF.

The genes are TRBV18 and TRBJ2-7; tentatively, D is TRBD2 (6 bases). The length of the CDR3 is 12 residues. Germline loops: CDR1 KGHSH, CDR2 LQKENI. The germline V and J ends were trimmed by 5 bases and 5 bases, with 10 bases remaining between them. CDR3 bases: TGTGCCAGCTCAGCGGGACTCCACGAGCAGTACTTC. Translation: CASSAGLHEQYF.

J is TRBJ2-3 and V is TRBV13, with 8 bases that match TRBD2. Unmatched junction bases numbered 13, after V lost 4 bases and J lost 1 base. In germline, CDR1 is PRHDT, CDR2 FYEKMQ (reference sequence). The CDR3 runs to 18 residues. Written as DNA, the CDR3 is TGTGCCAGCAGCTCGCCCGGGGGTAGCGGGGAGGGCACAGATACGCAGTATTTT. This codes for CASSSPGGSGEGTDTQYF. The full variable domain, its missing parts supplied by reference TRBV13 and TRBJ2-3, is AAGVIQSPRHLIKEKRETATLKCYPIPRHDTVYWYQQGPGQDPQFLISFYEKMQSDKGSIPDRFSAQQFSDYHSELNMSSLELGDSALYFCASSSPGGSGEGTDTQYFGPGTRLTVL.

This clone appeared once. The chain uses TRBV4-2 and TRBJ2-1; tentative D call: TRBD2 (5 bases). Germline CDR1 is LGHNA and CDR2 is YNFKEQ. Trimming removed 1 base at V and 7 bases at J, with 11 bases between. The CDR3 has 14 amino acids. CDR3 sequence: CASSQAGIQNEQFF. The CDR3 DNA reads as TGTGCCAGCAGCCAAGCGGGGATACAGAATGAGCAGTTCTTC.

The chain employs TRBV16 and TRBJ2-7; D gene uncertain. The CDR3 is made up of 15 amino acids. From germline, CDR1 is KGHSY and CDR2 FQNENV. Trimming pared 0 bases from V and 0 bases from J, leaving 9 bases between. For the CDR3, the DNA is TGTGCCAGCAGCCAATCGAACAGCTACTCCTACGAGCAGTACTTC. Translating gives CASSQSNSYSYEQYF.

This CDR3 reads CASNTPSGGYNEQFF. The CDR3 DNA reads TGTGCCAGCAACACACCAAGCGGGGGTTACAATGAGCAGTTCTTC. The chain is built from TRBV28 and TRBJ2-1; 8 bases are a match to TRBD2. Germline V gives CDR1 MDHEN, CDR2 SYDVKM. V lost 7 bases, J lost 4 bases, and 9 bases stayed unmatched. There are 15 residues in the CDR3.

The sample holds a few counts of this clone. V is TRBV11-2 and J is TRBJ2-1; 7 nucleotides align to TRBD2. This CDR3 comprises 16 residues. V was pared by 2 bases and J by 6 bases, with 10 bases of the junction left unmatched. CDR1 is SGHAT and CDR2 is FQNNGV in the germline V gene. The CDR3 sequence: CASSLKPGLPTNEQFF. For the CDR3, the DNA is TGTGCCAGCAGCTTAAAACCGGGACTACCAACCAATGAGCAGTTCTTC.

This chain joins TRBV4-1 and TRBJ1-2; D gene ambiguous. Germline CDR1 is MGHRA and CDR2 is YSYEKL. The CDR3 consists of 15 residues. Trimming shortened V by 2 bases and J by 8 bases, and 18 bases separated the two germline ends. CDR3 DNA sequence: TGCGCCAGCAGCCAATTGGACCGCCTCAGGCTCGGCTACACCTTC. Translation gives CASSQLDRLRLGYTF.

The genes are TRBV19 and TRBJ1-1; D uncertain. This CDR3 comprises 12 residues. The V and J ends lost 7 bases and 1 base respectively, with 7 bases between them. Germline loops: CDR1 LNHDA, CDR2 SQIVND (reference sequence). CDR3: CASMIGNTEAFF. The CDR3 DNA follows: TGTGCCAGTATGATCGGGAACACTGAAGCTTTCTTT. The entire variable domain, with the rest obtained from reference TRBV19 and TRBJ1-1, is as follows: DGGITQSPKYLFRKEGQNVTLSCEQNLNHDAMYWYRQDPGQGLRLIYYSQIVNDFQKGDIAEGYSVSREKKESFPLTVTSAQKNPTAFYLCASMIGNTEAFFGQGTRLTVV.

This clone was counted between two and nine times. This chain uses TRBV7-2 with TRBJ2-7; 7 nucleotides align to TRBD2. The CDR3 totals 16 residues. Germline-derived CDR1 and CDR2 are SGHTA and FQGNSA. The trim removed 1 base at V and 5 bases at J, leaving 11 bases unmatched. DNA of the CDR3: TGTGCCAGCAGCTTAGTACGGGGGAGGGTGAGGAACGAGCAGTACTTC. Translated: CASSLVRGRVRNEQYF.

The CDR3 loop reads CAWSVHGGLKTQYF. The CDR3 region has the DNA TGTGCCTGGAGTGTACATGGGGGCTTAAAGACCCAGTACTTC. V usage is TRBV30 and J usage is TRBJ2-5; D perhaps matches TRBD1 (6 bases). CDR1 and CDR2 (germline): GTSNPN, SVGIG (reference sequence). This CDR3 is built from 14 residues. V lost 0 bases and J 6 bases, leaving 14 bases between the germline ends.

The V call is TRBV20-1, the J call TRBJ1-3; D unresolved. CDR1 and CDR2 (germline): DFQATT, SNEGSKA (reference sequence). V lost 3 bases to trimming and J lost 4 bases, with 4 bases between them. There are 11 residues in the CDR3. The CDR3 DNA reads TGCAGTGCTAGGGCCGGAAACACCATATATTTT. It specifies CSARAGNTIYF.

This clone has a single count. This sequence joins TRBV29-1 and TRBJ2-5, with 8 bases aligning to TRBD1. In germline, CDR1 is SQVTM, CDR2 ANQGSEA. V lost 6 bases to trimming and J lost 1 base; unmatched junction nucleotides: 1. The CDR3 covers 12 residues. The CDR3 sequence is CSVGQGQETQYF. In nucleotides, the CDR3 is TGCAGCGTCGGACAGGGCCAAGAGACCCAGTACTTC.